The 25 T cell receptor beta chains below all came from one sample that was sequenced in a study of blood T cells in healthy people across ages. A second roughly 6 to 12 cycle PCR used barcoded and J-beta primers. Each CDR3 protein gets one entry after TCRdb re-called the 5' RACE reads with MiXCR. The sample holds more than 1.4 million distinct CDR3 sequences; around 39% are singletons and the top ten take approximately 7.9%. Sequencing was carried out using blood. Receptor source: a young woman in good health.

A single count supports this clonotype. The V call is TRBV5-6, the J call TRBJ2-4; 15 bases align to TRBD2. The J call may be in error: the DNA end matches TRBJ2-7 better. Germline lookup yields CDR1 SGHDT and CDR2 YYEEEE. CDR3 length: 16 amino acids. CDR3 protein: CASSPRTSGGDYEQYF. The DNA of the CDR3 is TGTGCCAGCAGCCCCAGGACTAGCGGGGGGGATTACGAGCAGTACTTC.

V gene TRBV11-2 combines with J gene TRBJ2-5, with 7 bases aligning to TRBD2. V dropped 5 bases and J dropped 6; count of bases not matched to a gene: 12. CDR1 and CDR2 from the germline V gene are SGHAT and FQNNGV. The CDR3 runs to 15 residues. CDR3 protein: CASSRRLAPEKTQYF. In DNA form, the CDR3 reads TGTGCCAGCAGCCGAAGACTAGCCCCGGAGAAGACCCAGTACTTC.

This chain connects TRBV20-1 to TRBJ2-7; D remains unclear. The CDR3 is 15 residues long. CDR1 and CDR2 (germline): DFQATT, SNEGSKA (reference sequence). The V end lost 5 bases, the J end lost 2 bases, and 19 bases lay between the germline ends. As DNA, the CDR3 is TGCAGTGCTGGCGAACAGAACAAGATAACCTACGAGCAGTACTTC. This sequence encodes CSAGEQNKITYEQYF.

This clonotype has a single count. V gene TRBV20-1 combines with J gene TRBJ2-4; 8 positions agree with TRBD2. Germline lookup yields CDR1 DFQATT and CDR2 SNEGSKA (reference sequence). The CDR3 contains 14 residues. The V and J ends lost 6 bases and 0 bases, in that order; junction bases with no gene match: 4. CDR3 loop: CSAPTSEAKNIQYF. CDR3 in DNA: TGCAGTGCCCCGACTAGCGAAGCCAAAAACATTCAGTACTTC.

The chain couples TRBV20-1 to TRBJ2-1; 8 nucleotides align to TRBD2. With 3 bases clipped from V and 13 bases from J, the junction kept 17 bases outside the gene matches. The CDR3 runs to 15 residues. In germline, CDR1 is DFQATT, CDR2 SNEGSKA (reference sequence). Here the CDR3 reads CSASPLAENQETQFF. The CDR3 bases are TGCAGTGCTAGTCCACTAGCGGAAAACCAAGAGACCCAGTTCTTC.

The gene calls are TRBV27 and TRBJ2-3; 8 nucleotides align to TRBD2. Germline assignment: CDR1 MNHEY and CDR2 SMNVEV (reference sequence). J gave up 5 bases and V 5 bases, and 3 bases lay outside the gene matches. There are 13 residues in the CDR3. The CDR3 protein is CASSMLAGDTQYF. The DNA of the CDR3 is TGTGCCAGCAGTATGCTAGCGGGAGATACGCAGTATTTT.

Concerning this clonotype: One end of the junction is discordant with germline, which a read error may explain. The genes are TRBV12-3 or TRBV12-4 and TRBJ2-3, with TRBD2 matching over 10 bases. CDR3 size: 16 residues. CDR3 in DNA: TGTGCCAGCAGTGAACCAGCGGGGGGGGACGGGGATACGCGGTATTTT. It codes for CASSEPAGGDGDTRYF.

The chain recombines TRBV2 with TRBJ2-5; D may be TRBD1 or TRBD2 (5 bases each). From germline, CDR1 is SNHLY and CDR2 FYNNEI. V gave up 6 bases and J gave up 5 bases, with 19 bases separating them. The CDR3 loop spans 15 amino acids. CDR3 region: CASRGWGGLLETQYF. In DNA form, the CDR3 reads TGTGCCAGCAGGGGCTGGGGCGGACTCCTGGAGACCCAGTACTTC.

The genes are TRBV3-1 and TRBJ2-5, with 8 bases matching TRBD2. The CDR3 extends over 17 amino acids. J gave up 3 bases and V 4 bases, and 13 bases lay outside the gene matches. Per germline, CDR1 LGHDT and CDR2 YNNKEL (reference sequence). Here the CDR3 DNA reads TGTGCCAGCAGCCCCCCAGCGGGAGAAAGAAGGAAAGAGACCCAGTACTTC. It translates to CASSPPAGERRKETQYF.

There are a few counts of this clonotype. This sequence joins TRBV20-1 and TRBJ2-1; D is unresolved. The CDR3 runs 13 residues. Germline CDR1 is DFQATT and CDR2 is SNEGSKA (reference sequence). V lost 6 bases to trimming and J lost 3 bases, with 12 bases between them. The CDR3 sequence: CSAAQPYYNEQFF. CDR3 nucleotide sequence: TGCAGTGCCGCCCAGCCCTACTACAATGAGCAGTTCTTC.

This clonotype was detected once. One end of the junction is discordant with germline, which a read error may explain. This rearrangement joins TRBV12-3 or TRBV12-4 to TRBJ2-3; D is possibly TRBD2 (6 bases). The CDR3 is 12 amino acids. The CDR3 protein is CASSGRPDAQYF. CDR3 nucleotide sequence: TGTGCCAGCAGTGGGAGGCCAGATGCGCAGTATTTT.

The V and J genes are TRBV6-6 and TRBJ2-5; 13 bases align to TRBD2. In germline, CDR1 is MNHNY, CDR2 SVGAGI (reference sequence). The CDR3 is 17 amino acids. Germline trimming cut 6 bases from V and 4 bases from J; bases unmatched to any gene: 11. The CDR3 sequence: CASRPTSGGTTGETQYF. CDR3 DNA: TGTGCCAGCAGGCCGACTAGCGGGGGGACCACCGGAGAGACCCAGTACTTC.

The chain joins TRBV20-1 to TRBJ2-7; D call uncertain. The germline V and J ends were trimmed by 3 bases and 2 bases, with 14 bases remaining between them. The germline V gene has CDR1 DFQATT and CDR2 SNEGSKA (reference sequence). The CDR3 runs 14 residues. The CDR3 spells CSARKLVATYEQYF. The DNA of the CDR3 is TGCAGTGCTAGGAAGCTAGTGGCAACCTACGAGCAGTACTTC.

The chain couples TRBV6-6 to TRBJ2-1; 11 positions agree with TRBD2. This CDR3 comprises 14 residues. Trimming took 2 bases from V and 7 from J; bases not matched to a gene: 1. Germline V gives CDR1 MNHNY, CDR2 SVGAGI (reference sequence). CDR3 coding DNA: TGTGCCAGCAGTTACACTAGCGGGGGAAATGAGCAGTTCTTC. Amino acids: CASSYTSGGNEQFF.

There are a few counts of this clonotype. The V call is TRBV7-8, the J call TRBJ1-2; D is ambiguous. Germline V gene lookup returns CDR1 SGHVS and CDR2 FQNEAQ. The CDR3 spans 12 residues. The germline V and J ends were trimmed by 1 base and 8 bases, with 8 bases remaining between them. The CDR3 loop reads CASSLVAEGYTF. The CDR3 region has the DNA TGTGCCAGCAGCTTAGTTGCCGAAGGCTACACCTTC.

The gene calls are TRBV11-2 and TRBJ2-5; D uncertain. The J call is uncertain, as TRBJ2-7 better fits the DNA end. CDR1 and CDR2 (germline): SGHAT, FQNNGV. CDR3 length equals 14 residues. CDR3 sequence: CASSRRNIVDEQYF. CDR3 in DNA: TGTGCCAGCAGCCGCCGGAACATCGTAGACGAGCAGTACTTC.

The table lists this clonotype with a few counts. This rearrangement joins TRBV5-1 to TRBJ2-1; 9 bases agree with TRBD2. Judging by the DNA end, TRBJ2-7 fits better; the J call may be wrong. This CDR3 region has 15 residues. The germline gives CDR1 SGHRS, CDR2 YFSETQ. CDR3 in amino acids: CASFPQREVRNEQYF. DNA of the CDR3: TGCGCCAGCTTCCCCCAGCGGGAGGTCCGCAATGAGCAGTACTTC.

This rearrangement joins TRBV2 to TRBJ1-5, with D unclear. CDR3 length: 13 amino acids. Germline CDR1 and CDR2: SNHLY and FYNNEI. Trimming removed 8 bases at V and 2 bases at J, with 10 bases between. The CDR3 reads CASRRGGNQPQHF. Written as DNA, the CDR3 is TGTGCCAGCCGTCGCGGGGGCAATCAGCCCCAGCATTTT.

This clonotype has only a few counts. This sequence joins TRBV25-1 and TRBJ2-7; 10 bases align to TRBD2. Germline CDR1 and CDR2: MGHDK and SYGVNS. This CDR3 region has 14 residues. Unmatched junction bases numbered 5, after V lost 6 bases and J lost 3 bases. The CDR3 nucleotides read TGTGCCAGCAGAGGGACTAGCGTATACTACGAGCAGTACTTC. Its translation is CASRGTSVYYEQYF.

This clonotype has more than one count but fewer than ten. The rearrangement uses TRBV29-1 and TRBJ2-1; 11 bases line up with TRBD2. From germline, CDR1 is SQVTM and CDR2 ANQGSEA. This CDR3 is 15 amino acids long. Germline trimming cut 0 bases from V and 13 bases from J; bases unmatched to any gene: 11. CDR3 sequence reads: CSVEDRLAGGETQFF. The CDR3, as DNA: TGCAGCGTTGAAGATCGGCTAGCGGGAGGAGAGACCCAGTTCTTC.

A word on this clonotype: At one boundary the junction diverges from the germline segment, which might be a read error. CDR3 sequence: CAGSLGDTWDTEAFF. Here the CDR3 DNA reads TGTGCCGGCAGTTTAGGGGACACATGGGACACTGAAGCTTTCTTT. This chain connects TRBV28 to TRBJ1-1; TRBD1 might be the D (6 bases). CDR3 length equals 15 residues. Germline CDR1 MDHEN, CDR2 SYDVKM.

This clonotype was detected many times. CDR3 region: CASSFGFAGGIYEQYF. In DNA, the CDR3 is TGTGCCAGCAGCTTTGGTTTCGCGGGAGGTATTTACGAGCAGTACTTC. J is TRBJ2-7 and V is TRBV7-2, with 8 bases identical to TRBD2. The V gene's germline CDR1 is SGHTA and CDR2 FQGNSA. The V segment lost 3 bases and the J segment 4 bases; nucleotides outside the gene matches: 11. The CDR3 extends over 16 amino acids.

The J gene is TRBJ2-5, the V gene TRBV20-1, with 9 bases matching TRBD2. J was trimmed by 11 bases and V by 4 bases; bases with no gene match: 14. The germline V gene has CDR1 DFQATT and CDR2 SNEGSKA (reference sequence). The CDR3 is made up of 14 amino acids. The CDR3 loop reads CSATRTSEGNEQYF. The DNA for the CDR3 is TGCAGTGCTACAAGGACTAGCGAAGGAAATGAGCAGTACTTC.

The chain employs TRBV6-5 and TRBJ2-3; maybe TRBD1 (6 bases). Trimming pared 7 bases from V and 3 bases from J, leaving 17 bases between. Germline CDR1 is MNHEY and CDR2 is SVGAGI. CDR3 length equals 15 residues. For the CDR3, the DNA is TGTGCCAGCAATATACAGGGAGAAAGGACAGATACGCAGTATTTT. It codes for CASNIQGERTDTQYF.

In DNA form, the CDR3 reads TGTGCCAGCAGCCCCACCTTGGGGGGACAGATTTTGAAACTGTTTTTT. Translated, it gives CASSPTLGGQILKLFF. The chain uses TRBV3-1 and TRBJ1-4; TRBD1 matches at 7 bases. The CDR3 consists of 16 residues. Germline CDR1 LGHDT, CDR2 YNNKEL (reference sequence). V gave up 4 bases and J gave up 11 bases; unmatched junction bases: 16.